Each of the 20 T cell receptor beta chains below was sequenced from the same sample in a study of cytomegalovirus exposure and HLA in healthy donors. Primers included in the PCR were 60 Vbeta and 13 Jbeta primers. Data came from immunoSEQ multiplex PCR; TCRdb stores just in-frame clones and leaves some out. The sample lists approximately 150,000 clones; around 79% were seen once. Sequencing was performed on PBMCs. The receptor set was obtained from a human donor in good health.

The chain links TRBV11-2 to TRBJ1-2, with 9 bases aligning to TRBD1. Losses at the gene ends were 5 bases for V and 7 bases for J; bases not matched to a gene: 14. The CDR3 runs to 16 residues. Looked up from germline, CDR1 is SGHAT and CDR2 is FQNNGV. CDR3 sequence: CASSTGTGFISGGYTF. The CDR3 DNA reads as TGTGCCAGCAGCACCGGGACAGGGTTTATCTCGGGTGGCTACACCTTC.

This rearrangement joins TRBV5-6 to TRBJ2-5, with a possible D match to TRBD2 (5 bases). CDR3 length: 15 residues. Trimming took off 4 bases at V and 0 bases at J, with 13 bases between the two ends. Germline assignment: CDR1 SGHDT and CDR2 YYEEEE. CDR3: CASSNRGGYQETQYF. DNA of the CDR3: TGTGCCAGCAGCAACCGCGGCGGGTACCAAGAGACCCAGTACTTC.

This rearrangement joins TRBV5-6 to TRBJ2-2, with a tentative D call TRBD1 (5 bases). V lost 4 bases and J lost 1, with 8 bases in between. The CDR3 is 14 residues long. Germline V gives CDR1 SGHDT, CDR2 YYEEEE. The CDR3 reads CASSVGQNTGELFF. The CDR3 nucleotides are TGTGCCAGCAGCGTTGGACAGAACACCGGGGAGCTGTTTTTT.

This chain uses TRBV7-6 with TRBJ2-5, with 9 bases fitting TRBD1. Germline V lookup: CDR1 SGHVS, CDR2 FNYEAQ. V gave up 0 bases and J gave up 5 bases; unmatched junction bases: 7. CDR3 length: 16 amino acids. CDR3 DNA sequence: TGTGCCAGCAGCTTAGCTAACAGGGGGCCTTTGGAGACCCAGTACTTC. Its protein product is CASSLANRGPLETQYF.

The J gene is TRBJ2-1, the V gene TRBV5-1; no reliable D call. V was clipped by 4 bases and J by 4 bases, with 15 bases between them. This CDR3 comprises 15 residues. The germline CDR1 and CDR2 sequences are SGHRS and YFSETQ. The CDR3 DNA is TGCGCCAGCAGCACGCAGACTGGATCTTACAATGAGCAGTTCTTC. Translation: CASSTQTGSYNEQFF.

This clone was observed a few times. The genes are TRBV19 and TRBJ1-5, with 10 bases lining up with TRBD1. With 6 bases clipped from V and 6 bases from J, the junction kept 17 bases outside the gene matches. Germline CDR1 and CDR2: LNHDA and SQIVND (reference sequence). The CDR3 covers 18 residues. In DNA form, the CDR3 reads TGTGCCAGTAGCAAAGGCCGTGGGACAGGGGACGCACTTCAGCCCCAGCATTTT. It translates to CASSKGRGTGDALQPQHF.

The chain has TRBV27 and TRBJ1-2; 10 positions match TRBD1. CDR3 size: 15 residues. Unmatched junction bases numbered 10, after V lost 5 bases and J lost 7 bases. Looked up from germline, CDR1 is MNHEY and CDR2 is SMNVEV (reference sequence). Here the CDR3 reads CASSSPGDRGSGYTF. In DNA form, the CDR3 reads TGTGCCAGCAGTAGCCCAGGGGACAGGGGTTCTGGCTACACCTTC.

Only a few counts were recorded for this clone. The V call is TRBV5-4, the J call TRBJ1-4; no clear D gene. The CDR3 loop spans 13 amino acids. V shed 2 bases and J shed 5 bases, with 7 bases lying between them. CDR1 is SGHNT and CDR2 is YYREEE in the germline V gene (reference sequence). The CDR3 nucleotides are TGTGCCAGCAGCTTCCGAGGGAATGAAAAACTGTTTTTT. The encoded protein is CASSFRGNEKLFF.

The CDR3: CAISGAVGTHQETQYF. CDR3 nucleotide sequence: TGTGCCATCAGTGGGGCCGTAGGGACACATCAAGAGACCCAGTACTTC. The chain links TRBV10-3 to TRBJ2-5; possible D gene TRBD1, 6 bases. V was clipped by 4 bases and J by 2 bases, with 17 bases between them. Germline loops: CDR1 ENHRY, CDR2 SYGVKD. CDR3 length: 16 residues.

The V call is TRBV28, the J call TRBJ2-3, with D tentatively TRBD2 (6 bases). The CDR3 is 15 amino acids. With 2 bases removed from V and 0 bases from J, the gap between germline ends came to 9 bases. The V gene's germline CDR1 is MDHEN and CDR2 SYDVKM. The CDR3 sequence is CASSLGGLSTDTQYF. The CDR3 DNA reads as TGTGCCAGCAGTTTAGGGGGACTGAGCACAGATACGCAGTATTTT.

J is TRBJ1-2 and V is TRBV6-1; TRBD1 agrees at 7 bases. CDR3 size: 13 residues. Germline CDR1 is MNHNS and CDR2 is SASEGT. The J segment lost 8 bases and the V segment lost 3 bases, leaving 6 bases of the junction unmatched. CDR3 in amino acids: CASSETGKNGYTF. As DNA, the CDR3 is TGTGCCAGCAGTGAGACAGGGAAGAACGGCTACACCTTC.

Only a few counts were recorded for this clone. The chain joins TRBV7-9 to TRBJ2-5, with 10 bases fitting TRBD2. Per germline, CDR1 SEHNR and CDR2 FQNEAQ (reference sequence). The V segment lost 5 bases and the J segment 6 bases; nucleotides outside the gene matches: 15. This CDR3 has 17 amino acids. CDR3 bases: TGTGCCAGCAGCCCCGGTAGCGGGGGGCCTCTTGTTCAGACCCAGTACTTC. It translates to CASSPGSGGPLVQTQYF.

This chain uses TRBV7-3 with TRBJ2-1; D gene ambiguous. V lost 5 bases and J lost 1, with 12 bases in between. This CDR3 contains 15 residues. Germline values: CDR1 SGHTA, CDR2 FQGTGA. The chain's CDR3 is CASSLNPQSYNEQFF. CDR3 in DNA: TGTGCCAGCAGCCTAAACCCACAGTCCTACAATGAGCAGTTCTTC.

The chain joins TRBV9 to TRBJ2-6; 10 nucleotides agree with TRBD2. The V gene end was trimmed by 0 bases and the J gene end by 2 bases; junction bases not matched to a gene: 8. The CDR3 runs to 19 residues. Germline loops: CDR1 SGDLS, CDR2 YYNGEE. CDR3 in amino acids: CASSVDVASGSAGANVLTF. CDR3 nucleotides: TGTGCCAGCAGCGTAGATGTGGCTAGCGGGAGCGCTGGGGCCAACGTCCTGACTTTC.

This clone was seen a few times. This sequence joins TRBV5-4 and TRBJ2-7, with 8 bases lining up with TRBD1. Germline V gene sequence: CDR1 SGHNT, CDR2 YYREEE (reference sequence). This CDR3 has 13 residues. The V and J ends lost 4 bases and 6 bases, in that order; junction bases with no gene match: 6. The CDR3 DNA is TGTGCCAGCAGCCCGGGACAGGAAGGCGAGCAGTACTTC. Protein: CASSPGQEGEQYF.

The V and J genes are TRBV14 and TRBJ1-2; no firm D call. This CDR3 contains 11 residues. V lost 9 bases and J 0 bases, leaving 5 bases between the germline ends. The germline gives CDR1 SGHDN, CDR2 FVKESK. This chain's CDR3 is CARASNYGYTF. CDR3 sequence (DNA): TGTGCCAGAGCCTCTAACTATGGCTACACCTTC.

Here the CDR3 reads CATSRDVGSVTSGSYEQYF. For the CDR3, the DNA is TGTGCCACCAGCAGAGACGTTGGCTCGGTGACTAGCGGGAGCTACGAGCAGTACTTC. The chain is built from TRBV15 and TRBJ2-7; 12 bases fit TRBD2. V was pared by 0 bases and J by 3 bases, with 12 bases of the junction left unmatched. Germline V gives CDR1 LNHNV, CDR2 YYDKDF (reference sequence). This CDR3 has 19 amino acids.

The chain joins TRBV10-1 to TRBJ2-1; D is unclear. The ends were cut back, 6 bases at V and 1 base at J, with 7 bases in the middle. The germline CDR1 and CDR2 sequences are WNHNN and SYGVQD (reference sequence). The CDR3 consists of 13 residues. The CDR3 DNA follows: TGCGCCAGCAGCCGTGAGTCCTACAATGAGCAGTTCTTC. Translation: CASSRESYNEQFF.

J is TRBJ2-7 and V is TRBV28, with 10 positions matching TRBD1. The CDR3 sequence is 16 residues long. The V and J ends lost 2 bases and 6 bases, in that order; junction bases with no gene match: 10. CDR1 is MDHEN and CDR2 is SYDVKM in the germline V gene. The CDR3 bases are TGTGCCAGCAGTTTAAATCCGGGACAGGGGTTCCCCGAGCAGTACTTC. This sequence encodes CASSLNPGQGFPEQYF.

This rearrangement joins TRBV9 to TRBJ2-1, with 7 bases lining up with TRBD2. This CDR3 is built from 17 residues. CDR1 is SGDLS and CDR2 is YYNGEE in the germline V gene. V lost 0 bases and J lost 0; bases outside the gene matches: 6. CDR3 region: CASSVVGGRASYNEQFF. The CDR3 DNA sequence: TGTGCCAGCAGCGTAGTGGGGGGGAGGGCCTCCTACAATGAGCAGTTCTTC.